These 13 T cell receptor beta chains originate from one sample sequenced in a study of blood T cell repertoires in COVID-19. Here immunoSEQ multiplex PCR was the method, and the copy in TCRdb shows in-frame clones only, minus some. The table shows some 210,000 clones, with approximately 90% occurring only once. Sequencing was performed on peripheral blood. The receptors originated from a man between 60 and 75 years old with COVID-19, enrolled during active disease.

A word on this clone: Other DNA sequences within the sample encode an identical CDR3. This chain connects TRBV7-2 to TRBJ2-7; D is perhaps TRBD2 (6 bases). Trimming took off 0 bases at V and 0 bases at J, with 12 bases between the two ends. Germline CDR1 and CDR2: SGHTA and FQGNSA. This CDR3 contains 16 residues. CDR3 residues: CASSLATSGSSYEQYF. The CDR3 DNA reads as TGTGCCAGCAGCTTAGCGACTAGTGGGAGCTCCTACGAGCAGTACTTC. Full variable domain (rest looked up from reference TRBV7-2 and TRBJ2-7): GAGVSQSPSNKVTEKGKDVELRCDPISGHTALYWYRQSLGQGLEFLIYFQGNSAPDKSGLPSDRFSAERTGGSVSTLTIQRTQQEDSAVYLCASSLATSGSSYEQYFGPGTRLTVT.

This clone was recorded once. The chain employs TRBV10-2 and TRBJ2-2; tentative D call: TRBD2 (6 bases). Germline lookup yields CDR1 WSHSY and CDR2 SAAADI. The CDR3 is 14 residues long. Trimming stripped 6 bases from V and 0 bases from J, with 8 bases between. The CDR3 reads CASRRDSNTGELFF. CDR3 in DNA: TGCGCCAGCAGGAGGGACTCGAACACCGGGGAGCTGTTTTTT.

The chain has TRBV28 and TRBJ1-4, with TRBD1 identical over 7 bases. Losses at the gene ends were 6 bases for V and 8 bases for J; bases not matched to a gene: 9. Germline CDR1 is MDHEN and CDR2 is SYDVKM. The CDR3 length is 14 residues. CDR3 DNA sequence: TGTGCCAGCAGCCATACAGGGGCCGGAGAAAAACTGTTTTTT. Protein product: CASSHTGAGEKLFF.

The V call is TRBV9, the J call TRBJ2-1; 12 bases map to TRBD2. This CDR3 comprises 15 residues. Germline trimming cut 4 bases from V and 9 bases from J; bases unmatched to any gene: 8. CDR1 and CDR2 from the germline V gene are SGDLS and YYNGEE. This CDR3 reads CASSFSSGGAVEQFF. In DNA, the CDR3 is TGTGCCAGCAGCTTCTCTAGCGGGGGGGCGGTTGAGCAGTTCTTC.

The chain links TRBV3-1 (or the pseudogene TRBV3-2) to TRBJ2-5; D perhaps matches TRBD1 (7 bases). Germline lookup yields CDR1 LGHDT and CDR2 YNNKEL (reference sequence). V lost 7 bases to trimming and J lost 4 bases, with 13 bases between them. CDR3 length: 13 amino acids. The CDR3 DNA follows: TGTGCCAGCAATCAGGGGGGAGTAGAGACCCAGTACTTC. Its protein is CASNQGGVETQYF.

The chain carries TRBV7-3 and TRBJ2-5; 8 bases align to TRBD2. The trim removed 4 bases at V and 5 bases at J, leaving 9 bases unmatched. This CDR3 comprises 15 residues. Per the germline V gene, CDR1 is SGHTA and CDR2 is FQGTGA. In nucleotides, the CDR3 is TGTGCCAGCAGCTCAGTCAGCGGGAGAGGGGAGACCCAGTACTTC. Translation: CASSSVSGRGETQYF.

The chain recombines TRBV7-2 with TRBJ2-7; 8 bases match TRBD2. The CDR3 length is 17 residues. Germline CDR1 is SGHTA and CDR2 is FQGNSA. V shed 1 base and J 9 bases; nucleotides not matched to a gene: 17. CDR3 bases: TGTGCCAGCAGCTTAGGGTCGACTAGCGCTACGGGTTTTGTGCAGTACTTC. Protein product: CASSLGSTSATGFVQYF. Supplemented by reference TRBV7-2 and TRBJ2-7, the full variable domain reads GAGVSQSPSNKVTEKGKDVELRCDPISGHTALYWYRQSLGQGLEFLIYFQGNSAPDKSGLPSDRFSAERTGGSVSTLTIQRTQQEDSAVYLCASSLGSTSATGFVQYFGPGTRLTVT.

The chain uses TRBV7-3 and TRBJ2-7, with a weak D call TRBD1 (6 bases). This CDR3 has 15 residues. CDR1 and CDR2 from the germline V gene are SGHTA and FQGTGA. V was trimmed by 2 bases and J by 7 bases, leaving 18 bases between them. The CDR3 loop reads CASSLSGTPIGEQYF. In nucleotides, the CDR3 is TGTGCCAGCAGCTTATCCGGGACACCAATCGGGGAGCAGTACTTC.

This chain connects TRBV27 to TRBJ2-7, with 11 bases lining up with TRBD2. This CDR3 comprises 15 residues. With V trimmed by 3 bases and J by 3 bases, 4 bases remained unmatched. The germline CDR1 and CDR2 sequences are MNHEY and SMNVEV (reference sequence). The CDR3 reads CASSFGTSGSYEQYF. The CDR3 nucleotides read TGTGCCAGCAGTTTCGGGACTAGCGGAAGCTACGAGCAGTACTTC.

This chain connects TRBV4-2 to TRBJ2-7; the match to TRBD2 covers 10 bases. The germline CDR1 and CDR2 sequences are LGHNA and YNFKEQ. V was pared by 5 bases and J by 7 bases, with 11 bases of the junction left unmatched. CDR3 size: 15 residues. CDR3 sequence: CASSTLRSGRSEQYF. CDR3 DNA: TGTGCCAGCAGCACCCTCCGTAGCGGGAGGTCTGAGCAGTACTTC.

This chain connects TRBV7-8 to TRBJ2-3; 7 nucleotides line up with TRBD1. CDR3 length equals 17 residues. Germline CDR1 reads SGHVS; CDR2 reads FQNEAQ. Germline trimming cut 1 base from V and 0 bases from J; bases unmatched to any gene: 7. CDR3 bases: TGTGCCAGCAGCTTAGATAATACAGGGGCCAGCACAGATACGCAGTATTTT. Protein sequence: CASSLDNTGASTDTQYF.

This chain joins TRBV19 and TRBJ2-1, with D possibly matching TRBD2 (5 bases). This CDR3 is built from 16 residues. V was clipped by 4 bases and J by 1 base, with 14 bases between them. From germline, CDR1 is LNHDA and CDR2 SQIVND (reference sequence). CDR3 DNA: TGTGCCAGTAGTACCCTCTCAGCGGAATCCTACAATGAGCAGTTCTTC. Translation: CASSTLSAESYNEQFF.

The V gene is TRBV2, the J gene TRBJ1-2; 7 bases line up with TRBD1. V was pared by 8 bases and J by 5 bases, with 20 bases of the junction left unmatched. The CDR3 is made up of 17 amino acids. CDR1 SNHLY and CDR2 FYNNEI come from the germline V gene. DNA for the CDR3: TGTGCCAGCGCCGTCGGACCGGAGGGGGCAAGTTCATATGGCTACACCTTC. It is translated as CASAVGPEGASSYGYTF.